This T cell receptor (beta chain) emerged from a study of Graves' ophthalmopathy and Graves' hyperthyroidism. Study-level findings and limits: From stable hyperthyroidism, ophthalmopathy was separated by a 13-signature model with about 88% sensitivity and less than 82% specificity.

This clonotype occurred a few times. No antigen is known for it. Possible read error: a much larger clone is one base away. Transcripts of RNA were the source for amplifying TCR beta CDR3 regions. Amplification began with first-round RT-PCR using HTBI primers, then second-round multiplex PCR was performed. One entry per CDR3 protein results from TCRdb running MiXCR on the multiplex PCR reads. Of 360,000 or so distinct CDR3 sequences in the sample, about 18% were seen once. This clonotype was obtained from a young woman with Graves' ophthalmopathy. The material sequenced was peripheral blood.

CDR3 in amino acids: CASQDTARSYVYTF. CDR3 nucleotide sequence: TGTGCCAGCCAGGACACCGCGCGGAGCTATGTCTACACCTTC. V usage is TRBV6-2 or TRBV6-3 and J usage is TRBJ1-2; tentative D call: TRBD1 (5 bases). Germline CDR1 MNHEY, CDR2 SVGEGT. The CDR3 has 14 amino acids.